This entry is about one T cell receptor beta chain. The junction departs from germline at one end; a sequencing error may be responsible. Germline lookup yields CDR1 SGDLS and CDR2 YYNGEE. The CDR3 consists of 16 residues. Profiling of TCR beta VDJ combinations and CDR3 sequences used genomic DNA as template. A single record per CDR3 protein comes from TCRdb applying MiXCR to the reads. Among around 200,000 distinct CDR3 sequences listed, around 50% were seen once. These data are taken from a study of CD8+CD57+ T cells in acquired aplastic anemia. By flow cytometry, patients selected for sequencing had shown an expansion of CD8+CD57+ cells.

The genes are TRBV9 and TRBJ2-2; D is tentatively TRBD1 or TRBD2 (6 bases each). This TCR derives from a human donor with aplastic anemia. Material for sequencing was sorted CD4+, CD8+, or CD8+CD57+ T cells (not recorded which) from PBMCs. The CDR3 loop is CAGSVDHFRGPGELFF. The CDR3 region has the DNA TGTGCCGGCAGCGTAGATCACTTCCGGGGGCCCGGGGAGCTGTTCTTT.